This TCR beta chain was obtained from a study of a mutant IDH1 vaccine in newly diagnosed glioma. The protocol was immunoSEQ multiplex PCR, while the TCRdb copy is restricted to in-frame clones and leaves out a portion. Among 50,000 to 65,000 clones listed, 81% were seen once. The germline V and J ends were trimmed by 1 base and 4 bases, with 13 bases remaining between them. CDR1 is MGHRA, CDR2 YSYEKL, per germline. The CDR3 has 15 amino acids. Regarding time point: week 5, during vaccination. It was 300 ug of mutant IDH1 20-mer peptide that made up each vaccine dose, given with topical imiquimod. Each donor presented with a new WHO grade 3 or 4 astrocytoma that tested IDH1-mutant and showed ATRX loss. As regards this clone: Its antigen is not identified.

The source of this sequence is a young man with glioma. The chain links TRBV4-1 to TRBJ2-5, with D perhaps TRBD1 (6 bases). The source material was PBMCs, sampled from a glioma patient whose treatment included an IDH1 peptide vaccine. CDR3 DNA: TGCGCCAGCAGCCAAGGAGTGCAGGGGCGAGAGACCCAGTACTTC. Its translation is CASSQGVQGRETQYF.